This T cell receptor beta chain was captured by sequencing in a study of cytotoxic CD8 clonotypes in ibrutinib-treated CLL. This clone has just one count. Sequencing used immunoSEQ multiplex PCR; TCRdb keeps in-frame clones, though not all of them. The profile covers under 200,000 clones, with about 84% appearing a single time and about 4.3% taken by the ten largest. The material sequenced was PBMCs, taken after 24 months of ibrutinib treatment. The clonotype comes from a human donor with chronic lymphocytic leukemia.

CDR3 coding DNA: TGTGCCAGCAGCTTAGCGCCAGGGCCGGTTAACTATGGCTACACCTTC. Amino acid sequence: CASSLAPGPVNYGYTF. This chain joins TRBV7-8 and TRBJ1-2, with D tentatively TRBD1 (5 bases). The V gene lost 0 bases and the J gene lost 1 base, with 12 bases spanning the gap. CDR1 and CDR2 (germline): SGHVS, FQNEAQ. There are 16 residues in the CDR3. Using reference TRBV7-8 and TRBJ1-2 for the parts outside the CDR3, the full variable domain is GAGVSQSPRYKVAKRGQDVALRCDPISGHVSLFWYQQALGQGPEFLTYFQNEAQLDKSGLPSDRFFAERPEGSVSTLKIQRTQQEDSAVYLCASSLAPGPVNYGYTFGSGTRLTVV.